This TCR beta chain came from a study of regulatory and conventional T cells in RAG deficiency. Study-wide results and limits: Omenn CD25-high CD127-low cells may be activated cells, not true Tregs. In Omenn syndrome, Treg and Tconv repertoires overlapped >80%. Omenn syndrome and CID/AS patients had around 100-fold fewer unique Treg TCR beta sequences, versus around 10-fold elsewhere.

Germline V gene data show CDR1 as MNHNS and CDR2 as SASEGT. With 10 bases removed from V and 7 bases from J, the gap between germline ends came to 16 bases. The CDR3 consists of 12 residues. Clones were sequenced by immunoSEQ multiplex PCR, and TCRdb holds only the in-frame ones, with some missing. The table lists 25,000 to 35,000 clones, about 87% of them singletons. With respect to this clone: Its antigen is undetermined.

These data also featured in a second study, about regulatory T cells. Per that paper: Amplification used 52 TRBV primers and 13 TRBJ primers.

This sequence joins TRBV6-1 and TRBJ1-2, with a tentative D call TRBD1 (6 bases). Sequencing was carried out using CD8+ T cells sorted from blood. This receptor was taken from a human donor in good health. CDR3 nucleotide sequence: TGTGCCACCTCAGGGGCCCGAGGTGGCTACACCTTC. This translates into CATSGARGGYTF.